Reported below is one T cell receptor beta chain. This specimen includes other DNA sequences encoding the same CDR3. The Seattle patients, enrolled during active infection, were followed longitudinally. As originally analysed: Counts of nucleated cells, estimated from reference gene primer amplification, were obtained. The repertoire was sequenced with immunoSEQ multiplex PCR; TCRdb's copy has only in-frame clones and lacks some. V, J and clone size were drawn from that table, and D and trimming were deduced from the DNA. Of 250,000 to 400,000 clones in the sample, about 91% are singletons; the top ten hold under 2%. The sample comes from a study of blood T cell repertoires in COVID-19. As for the study in general: Some COVID-19 samples were acute and others convalescent; all came from the United States, Italy and Spain. PBMCs, B-cell-depleted T cells, or T cells were the source of the cDNA or gDNA that made up the material.

Germline values: CDR1 SGHRS, CDR2 YFSETQ. This CDR3 region has 13 residues. V was shortened by 3 bases and J by 3 bases, with 8 bases between the two germline ends. The V call is TRBV5-1, the J call TRBJ2-3, with D possibly TRBD2 on 6 matching bases. This TCR derives from a woman under 40 with COVID-19, enrolled during active disease. What was sequenced was peripheral blood. As DNA, the CDR3 is TGCGCCAGCAGCTCCGGGGGAACAGATACGCAGTATTTT. Protein sequence: CASSSGGTDTQYF.